These 5 T cell receptor beta chains share one sample of origin, sequenced in a study of T cell responses to AZD1222 COVID-19 vaccine. The assay was immunoSEQ multiplex PCR, and TCRdb's table has in-frame clones only and misses some. In the table there are 45,000 to 60,000 clones, more than 80% of which are singletons. Material: peripheral blood, obtained on day 0 of AZD1222 vaccination. The receptors come from an adult in good health.

CDR3 bases: TGTGCCAGCAGTGAAGAGGGGAGTGGGGCCTACGAGCAGTACTTC. It specifies CASSEEGSGAYEQYF. The chain carries TRBV2 and TRBJ2-7; tentatively, D is TRBD1 or TRBD2 (5 bases each). Germline CDR1 reads SNHLY; CDR2 reads FYNNEI. The CDR3 extends over 15 amino acids. The V gene lost 1 base and the J gene lost 2 bases, with 12 bases spanning the gap.

The rearrangement links TRBV12-5 to TRBJ2-3; D is uncertain. V lost 5 bases and J 1 base, leaving 10 bases between the germline ends. Germline lookup yields CDR1 LGHNT and CDR2 FRNRAP. The CDR3 totals 14 residues. CDR3 residues: CASGLSAGTDTQYF. As DNA, the CDR3 is TGTGCTAGTGGTCTGTCGGCGGGCACAGATACGCAGTATTTT.

This rearrangement joins TRBV27 to TRBJ2-5; D is undetermined. The CDR3 is 15 residues long. V lost 3 bases and J 5 bases, leaving 16 bases between the germline ends. Per the germline V gene, CDR1 is MNHEY and CDR2 is SMNVEV (reference sequence). As DNA, the CDR3 is TGTGCCAGCAGTTTTAGGGCAGGTGGGTTGGAGACCCAGTACTTC. Translated, it gives CASSFRAGGLETQYF.

J is TRBJ1-1 and V is TRBV6-5; maybe TRBD1 (5 bases). The CDR3 extends over 14 amino acids. V lost 0 bases to trimming and J lost 6 bases, with 11 bases between them. Per the germline V gene, CDR1 is MNHEY and CDR2 is SVGAGI. For the CDR3, the DNA is TGTGCCAGCAGTTACTCTCAGGGTAGCGCTGAAGCTTTCTTT. Translation: CASSYSQGSAEAFF.

This chain connects TRBV5-4 to TRBJ2-1, with D possibly matching TRBD1 (7 bases). The V end was cut by 4 bases, the J end by 0 bases, with 17 bases between. CDR3 size: 17 residues. The germline gives CDR1 SGHNT, CDR2 YYREEE (reference sequence). Here the CDR3 DNA reads TGTGCCAGCAGCCCTCAGGGGGGACTCAGCTCCTACAATGAGCAGTTCTTC. Protein sequence: CASSPQGGLSSYNEQFF.